This TCR beta chain appears in the sequencing data of a study of cytomegalovirus exposure and HLA in healthy donors. Turning to the study itself: In a previous analysis, approximately 110 million unique TCR beta sequences were found from some 180 million T cells. Findings and limits, study-wide: Most of the TCR beta V segments (in an earlier analysis) were productive either about 87% or about 30% of the time. Later examination showed HLA-associated TCR beta chains had greater clonal expansion than equally common others. Later work found most CMV-associated TCR beta chains apparently HLA-restricted.

Note on this clone: Antigen: not known.

The CDR3 has 14 amino acids. Trimming took 3 bases from V and 3 from J; bases not matched to a gene: 3. The germline CDR1 and CDR2 sequences are SGHTA and FQGNSA. 60 Vbeta and 13 Jbeta primers were used in PCR. The repertoire was sequenced with immunoSEQ multiplex PCR; TCRdb's copy has only in-frame clones and lacks some. The table lists some 190,000 clones, roughly 77% of them singletons. This chain uses TRBV7-2 with TRBJ1-2, with 8 bases identical to TRBD1. This TCR came from a woman in her twenties or thirties in good health and CMV-seropositive. The sample was PBMCs. The CDR3 protein is CASSFQGADYGYTF. The CDR3 DNA follows: TGTGCCAGCAGCTTTCAGGGGGCGGACTATGGCTACACCTTC.